Sequencing of this T cell receptor beta chain was carried out in a study of T cells expressing NK-cell markers. Overall study: Beta-chain profiling covered CD3+CD56+NKG2C+, CD3+CD56+NKG2C- and CD3+CD56-NKG2C+ sorted subsets. Seven of eight sequenced donors tested HCMV-seropositive; one tested seronegative. Overall study findings and caveats: Dominant NKG2C+ clonotypes accounted for about 1.0-8% of CD8+ T cells in 5 to 7 donors. Topping the CD3+CD56-NKG2C+ fraction as well were these clonotypes, in several donors.

From germline, CDR1 is LNHNV and CDR2 YYDKDF (reference sequence). CDR3 length: 15 residues. TCRdb derives one entry per CDR3 protein from the 5' RACE reads, leaving out DNA. This table lists about 440,000 distinct CDR3 sequences. As concerns this clonotype: Its antigen is as yet unknown.

The chain links TRBV15 to TRBJ1-4; TCRdb names TRBD1, which stays unverified in the absence of DNA. The clonotype originates from a woman between 18 and 69 years old in good health. Sequencing was done on a sample of blood T cells: a sorted CD56 or NKG2C T cell subset, CD4+ or CD8+ T cells, or bulk PBMC T cells (not recorded which). CDR3 in amino acids: CATSRDRGTGEKLFF. Using reference TRBV15 and TRBJ1-4 for the parts outside the CDR3, the full variable domain is DAMVIQNPRYQVTQFGKPVTLSCSQTLNHNVMYWYQQKSSQAPKLLFHYYDKDFNNEADTPDNFQSRRPNTSFCFLDIRSPGLGDTAMYLCATSRDRGTGEKLFFGSGTQLSVL.